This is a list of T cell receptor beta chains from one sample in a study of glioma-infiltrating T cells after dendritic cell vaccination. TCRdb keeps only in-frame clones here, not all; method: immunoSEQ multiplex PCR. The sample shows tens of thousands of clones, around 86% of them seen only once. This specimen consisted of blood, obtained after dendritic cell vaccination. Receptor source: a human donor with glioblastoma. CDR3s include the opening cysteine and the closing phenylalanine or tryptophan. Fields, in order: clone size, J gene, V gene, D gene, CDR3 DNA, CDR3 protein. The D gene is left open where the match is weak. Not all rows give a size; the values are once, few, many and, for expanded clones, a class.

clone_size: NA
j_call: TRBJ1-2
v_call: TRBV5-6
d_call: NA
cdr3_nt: TGTGCCAGCAGCTTGATAACGGGGTATGGCTACACCTTC
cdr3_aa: CASSLITGYGYTF

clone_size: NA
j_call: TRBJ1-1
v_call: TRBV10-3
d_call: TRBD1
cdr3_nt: TGTGCCATCCTGGGACAGGGTTGGGATGAAGCTTTCTTT
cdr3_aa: CAILGQGWDEAFF

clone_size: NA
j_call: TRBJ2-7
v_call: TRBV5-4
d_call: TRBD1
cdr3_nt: TGTGCCAGCAGCTCACAGCCCCACAGGGGAGAGGCCTACGAGCAGTACTTC
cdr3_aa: CASSSQPHRGEAYEQYF

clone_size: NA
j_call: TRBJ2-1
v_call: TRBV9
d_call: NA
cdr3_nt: TGTGCCAGCAGCGTCGGGGGGCTGATGAATGAGCAGTTCTTC
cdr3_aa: CASSVGGLMNEQFF

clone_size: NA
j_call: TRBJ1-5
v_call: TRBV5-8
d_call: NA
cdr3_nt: TGTGCCAGCAGCTTGGAGGGGTTTGAAAGCAATCAGCCCCAGCATTTT
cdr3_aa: CASSLEGFESNQPQHF

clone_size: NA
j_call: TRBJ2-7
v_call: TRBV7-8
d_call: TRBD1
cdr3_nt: TGTGCCAGCAGCCCCCCGGACAGGGCGTCCTACGAGCAGTACTTC
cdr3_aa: CASSPPDRASYEQYF

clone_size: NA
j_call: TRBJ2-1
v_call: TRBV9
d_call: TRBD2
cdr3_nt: TGTGCCAGCAGCGTCGCTAGCGGCGATGAGCAGTTCTTC
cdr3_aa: CASSVASGDEQFF

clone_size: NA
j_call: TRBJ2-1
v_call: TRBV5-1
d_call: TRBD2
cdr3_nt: TGCGCCAGCAGCTGGGGGACTAGCGATAACAATGAGCAGTTCTTC
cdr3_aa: CASSWGTSDNNEQFF

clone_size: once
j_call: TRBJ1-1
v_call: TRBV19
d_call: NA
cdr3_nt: TGTGCCAGTACCCCTACAGGGATACACACTGAAGCTTTCTTT
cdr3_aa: CASTPTGIHTEAFF

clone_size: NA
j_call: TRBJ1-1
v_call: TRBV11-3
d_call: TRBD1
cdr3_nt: TGTGCCAGCAGCCGTGGGACAGGAAAAGACACTGAAGCTTTCTTT
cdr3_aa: CASSRGTGKDTEAFF

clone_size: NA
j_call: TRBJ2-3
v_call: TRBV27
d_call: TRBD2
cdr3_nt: TGTGCCAGCAGTTTAGGGCTAGCGGGGGGGGGAGATACGCAGTATTTT
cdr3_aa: CASSLGLAGGGDTQYF

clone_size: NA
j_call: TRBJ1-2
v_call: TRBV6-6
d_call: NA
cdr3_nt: TGTGCCAGCAGTTCCCGATACCCTACGGGGGGCTACACCTTC
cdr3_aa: CASSSRYPTGGYTF

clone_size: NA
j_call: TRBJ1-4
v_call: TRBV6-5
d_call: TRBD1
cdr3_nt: TGTGCCAGCAGTGGACAGGGATGGAATGAAAAACTGTTTTTT
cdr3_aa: CASSGQGWNEKLFF

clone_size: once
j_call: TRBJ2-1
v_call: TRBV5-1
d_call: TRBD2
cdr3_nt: TGCGCCAGCAGCCCTACTAGCGGGTCTCCCTACAATGAGCAGTTCTTC
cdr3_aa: CASSPTSGSPYNEQFF

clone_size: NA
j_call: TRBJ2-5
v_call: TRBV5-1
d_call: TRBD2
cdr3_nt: TGCGCCAGCAGCTTGGTCGGGGGGTCTCCGCGGGAGACCCAGTACTTC
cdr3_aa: CASSLVGGSPRETQYF

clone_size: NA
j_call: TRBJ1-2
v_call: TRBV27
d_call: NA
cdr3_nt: TGTGCCAGCAAGGAAAGGGGAGGTGGCTACACCTTC
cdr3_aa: CASKERGGGYTF

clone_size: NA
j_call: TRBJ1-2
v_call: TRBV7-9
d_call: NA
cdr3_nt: TGTGCCAGCAGCATCGACAGTAACTATGGCTACACCTTC
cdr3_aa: CASSIDSNYGYTF

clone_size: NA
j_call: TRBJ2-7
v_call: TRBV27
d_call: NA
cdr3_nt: TGTGCCAGCGGCCCAGGGGCCCCGTTTTTGGGGGAGCAGTACTTC
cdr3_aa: CASGPGAPFLGEQYF

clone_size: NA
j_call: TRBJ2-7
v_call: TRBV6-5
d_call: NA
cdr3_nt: TGTGTAGTCGCGGGGGCATTCTACGAGCAGTACTTC
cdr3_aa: CVVAGAFYEQYF

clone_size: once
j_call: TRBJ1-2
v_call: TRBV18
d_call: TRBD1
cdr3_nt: TGTGCCAGCTCACTAACCGGGACAGACTATGGCTACACCTTC
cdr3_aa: CASSLTGTDYGYTF

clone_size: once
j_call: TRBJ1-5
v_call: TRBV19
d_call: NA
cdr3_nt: TGTGCCAGTAGTTACACCAATAGCAATCAGCCCCAGCATTTT
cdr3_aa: CASSYTNSNQPQHF

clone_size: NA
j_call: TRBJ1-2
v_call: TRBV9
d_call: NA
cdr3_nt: TGTGCCAGCAGCCGCGGGGGGGGTACAGACTATGGCTACACCTTC
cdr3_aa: CASSRGGGTDYGYTF

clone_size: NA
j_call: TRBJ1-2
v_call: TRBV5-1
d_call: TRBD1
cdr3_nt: TGCGCCAGCAGCCCCCTGGACAGGGGCGGTGGCTACACCTTC
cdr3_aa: CASSPLDRGGGYTF

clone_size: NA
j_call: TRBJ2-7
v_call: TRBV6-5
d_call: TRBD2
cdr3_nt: TGTGCCAGCAAAACGGGGCTAGCGGCCTACGAGCAGTACTTC
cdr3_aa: CASKTGLAAYEQYF

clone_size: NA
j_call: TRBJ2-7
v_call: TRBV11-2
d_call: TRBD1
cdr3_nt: TGTGCCAGCAGCTTCGGGACAGGGGCGAGGTACGAGCAGTACTTC
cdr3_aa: CASSFGTGARYEQYF

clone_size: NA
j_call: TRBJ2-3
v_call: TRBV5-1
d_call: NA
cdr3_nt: TGCGCCAGCAGCTTGGTGGGCAGGGGAGTTGGCACAGATACGCAGTATTTT
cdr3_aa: CASSLVGRGVGTDTQYF

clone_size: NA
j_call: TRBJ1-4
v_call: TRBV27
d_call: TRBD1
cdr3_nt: TGTGCCAGCCCTCCCGGGACAGATGCAACTAATGAAAAACTGTTTTTT
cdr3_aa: CASPPGTDATNEKLFF

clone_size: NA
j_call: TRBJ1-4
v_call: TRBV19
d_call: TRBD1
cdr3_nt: TGTGCCAGTAGTACCGCCCTCCGGACAGGGGGCCGGGAAAAACTGTTTTTT
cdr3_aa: CASSTALRTGGREKLFF

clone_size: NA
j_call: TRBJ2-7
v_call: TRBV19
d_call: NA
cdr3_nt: TGTGCCAGTAGTATATTCTTTGCCTACGAGCAGTACTTC
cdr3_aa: CASSIFFAYEQYF

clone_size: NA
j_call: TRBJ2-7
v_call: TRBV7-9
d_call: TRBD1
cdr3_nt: TGTGCCAGCAGCCACGGACAGGGAAAAACCTACGAGCAGTACTTC
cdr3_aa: CASSHGQGKTYEQYF

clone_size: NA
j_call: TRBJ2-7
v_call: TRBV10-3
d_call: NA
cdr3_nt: TGTGCCACCCGAGGCAGTTCCTACGAGCAGTACTTC
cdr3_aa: CATRGSSYEQYF

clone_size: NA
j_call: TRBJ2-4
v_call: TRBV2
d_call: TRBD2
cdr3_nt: TGTGCCAGCACCGGGGGGGGGACCAAAAACATTCAGTACTTC
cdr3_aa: CASTGGGTKNIQYF

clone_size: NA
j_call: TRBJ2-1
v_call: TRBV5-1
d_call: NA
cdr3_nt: TGCGCCAGCAGCCACCCCCTAGGTGGTCACAATGAGCAGTTCTTC
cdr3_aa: CASSHPLGGHNEQFF

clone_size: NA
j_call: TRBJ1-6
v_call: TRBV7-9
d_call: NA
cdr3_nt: TGTGCCAGCTGTAGAGAGAGCTCCTATAATTCACCCCTCCACTTT
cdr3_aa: CASCRESSYNSPLHF

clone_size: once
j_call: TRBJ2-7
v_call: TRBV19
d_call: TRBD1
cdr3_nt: TGTGCCAGTAGTAACAGGGGGAGCTCCTACGAGCAGTACTTC
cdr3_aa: CASSNRGSSYEQYF

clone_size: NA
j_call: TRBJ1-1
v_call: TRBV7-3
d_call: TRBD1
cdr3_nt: TGTGCCAGCAGCGTTTCCGGGACAGGGGATGAAGCTTTCTTT
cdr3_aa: CASSVSGTGDEAFF

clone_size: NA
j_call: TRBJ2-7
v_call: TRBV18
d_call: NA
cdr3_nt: TGTGCCAGCTCACCCCCTGACAGCTACGAGCAGTACTTC
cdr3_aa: CASSPPDSYEQYF

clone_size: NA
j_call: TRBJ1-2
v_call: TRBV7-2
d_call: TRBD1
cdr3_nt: TGTGCCAGCAGCTTAGCGACAGGGTCCTATGGCTACACCTTC
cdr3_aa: CASSLATGSYGYTF

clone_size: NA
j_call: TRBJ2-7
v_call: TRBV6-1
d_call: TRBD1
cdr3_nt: TGTGCCAGCACCAGACCGGGACAGGGTATTTACGAGCAGTACTTC
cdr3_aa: CASTRPGQGIYEQYF

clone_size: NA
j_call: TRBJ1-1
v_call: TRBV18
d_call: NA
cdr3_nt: TGTGCCAGCTCACCTAGGGGGTTTGTCTCTGAAGCTTTCTTT
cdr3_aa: CASSPRGFVSEAFF

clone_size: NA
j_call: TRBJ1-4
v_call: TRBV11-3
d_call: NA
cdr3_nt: TGTGCCAGCAGCCCCCGGGGGGCGACTAATGAAAAACTGTTTTTT
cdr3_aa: CASSPRGATNEKLFF

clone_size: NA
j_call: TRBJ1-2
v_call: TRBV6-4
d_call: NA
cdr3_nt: TGTGCCAGCAGTCAAGACAGCAAAGCTAACTATGGCTACACCTTC
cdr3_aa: CASSQDSKANYGYTF